This T cell receptor (beta chain) derives from a study of identical twins (dated by TCRdb to 2015 to 2016). In the study overall: The study deep-sequenced TCR alpha and beta repertoires from monozygotic twins, unrelated adults of various ages and cord blood to test whether fetal clonotypes persist. To rule out contamination, the twin experiments were replicated at different times with different library preparation protocols.

The library was obtained by 5' RACE. Sequencing relied on an Illumina HiSeq 2000. Template switching added a universal primer binding site, and the final cDNA carried a unique molecular identifier that allowed TCR cDNA molecules to be counted accurately. Specific primers in the conserved constant-segment region were used to synthesize first-strand cDNA for TCR alpha and beta chains. To control for contamination, every cDNA library was double barcoded, receiving both a SMART-Mk sample barcode and Illumina barcodes. TruSeq adapter sequences and Illumina sample barcodes were added in two successive PCR steps. TCR alpha and beta cDNA libraries were sequenced on the Illumina HiSeq platform with custom primers. In the paper's pipeline: Raw reads were processed with MiGEC to extract unique molecular identifiers, and MiXCR was used to determine CDR3 positions. Recombination models were inferred per individual with the repgenHMM and IGoR tools using an EM algorithm. Shared clonotypes were analyzed with the tcR package in R, and sharing was normalized by the product of cloneset sizes. To study raw recombination without the effects of thymic and clonal selection, out-of-frame nonproductive sequences were analyzed. TCRdb reworked the public reads: Q25 trimming with fastp, MiXCR clone assembly, productive beta chains retained. Every distinct CDR3 protein forms one entry, paired with its most common genes and DNA. TCRdb, not the authors, supplied the V and J calls. The sample records under 250,000 distinct CDR3 sequences, approximately 9% of which are singletons. The ten largest make up about 5% of the sample.

This clonotype has just a few counts. Its antigen target is currently unknown. The input lacks base qualities; no much larger clone sits a single base away. Every donor was a healthy Caucasian. Using Miltenyi CD45RO+ enrichment and human naive T-cell isolation kits, memory (CD45RO+) and naive T cells were isolated from PBMC. General study outcomes and caveats: A weaker excess of twin sharing was found in beta out-of-frame sequences because the signal-to-noise ratio was lowered by fewer shared sequences. Conclusions relied on cross-sectional statistical analysis, since the same donors could not be followed over many years. Abundant cord blood beta clonotypes carried fewer insertions; young adult naive repertoires showed a weaker similar trend, while memory repertoires showed none. Compared with coincidental sharing between unrelated individuals, out-of-frame TCR alpha sequences shared between twins had an excess of sequences with low generation probability. Invariant T cells such as MAIT and iNKT could partly confound zero-insertion analyses, though diverse VJ usage argued against this for most clonotypes. In monozygotic twins, out-of-frame TCR alpha sharing was systematically underestimated by recombination models, although the models agreed with sharing between unrelated individuals.

The germline V gene (reference sequence) sets CDR1 to DFQATT and CDR2 to SNEGSKA. Germline trimming amounts to 6 bases on V and 1 base on J, with 7 as the count of junction bases outside the gene matches. The CDR3 starts with the cysteine, ends with the phenylalanine, and has 16 residues. Only the CDR3 DNA stays, 48 bases, in frame from base 1. The TCR was taken from a young woman in good health. Sequences were obtained from memory (CD45RO+) T cells sorted from blood. This sample's cell subset or site label indicates: CD45RO+ enriched T cells. Rearrangement joined TRBV20-1 to TRBJ2-6; a stretch of 9 junction bases matches TRBD2. The CDR3 reads CSAKASGASGANVLTF. At the DNA level, the sequence is TGCAGTGCGAAAGCTAGCGGGGCTTCTGGGGCCAACGTCCTGACTTTC.